These 29 T cell receptor beta chains originate from one sample sequenced in a study of identical twins. Each CDR3 protein is one row after TCRdb ran MiXCR on the 5' RACE reads. In the table there are hundreds of thousands of distinct CDR3 sequences, about 20% of which are singletons. This same sample was also taken into another study, of T cells expressing NK-cell markers.

The material sequenced was PBMCs. The receptors originated from a woman aged 18-35 years in good health.

This clonotype was picked up many times. The J gene is TRBJ2-7, the V gene TRBV12-3 or TRBV12-4; D remains unclear. The CDR3 has 12 residues. V lost 5 bases to trimming and J lost 2 bases, with 7 bases between them. The CDR3 is CASSPATYEQYF. CDR3 DNA sequence: TGTGCCAGCAGTCCAGCTACCTACGAGCAGTACTTC.

In DNA form, the CDR3 reads TGTGCCAGCATGCAAGGGACAGCCAACAATCAGCCCCAGCATTTT. Amino acids: CASMQGTANNQPQHF. The rearrangement uses TRBV6-1 and TRBJ1-5; 7 positions match TRBD1. V was clipped by 7 bases and J by 3 bases; unmatched bases: 9. The CDR3 sequence is 15 residues long. CDR1 is MNHNS, CDR2 SASEGT, per germline.

CDR3 loop: CSANPPGTSGGSTQYF. The CDR3 DNA is TGCAGTGCAAATCCCCCCGGGACTAGCGGGGGGAGTACGCAGTATTTT. The chain employs TRBV20-1 and TRBJ2-3; 15 nucleotides line up with TRBD2. CDR1 is DFQATT, CDR2 SNEGSKA, per germline (reference sequence). CDR3 size: 16 residues. V was clipped by 6 bases and J by 8 bases; unmatched bases: 12.

The V gene is TRBV9, the J gene TRBJ2-1, with D perhaps TRBD2 (7 bases). V was clipped by 0 bases and J by 8 bases, with 15 bases between them. CDR1 SGDLS and CDR2 YYNGEE come from the germline V gene. This CDR3 is built from 15 residues. CDR3 bases: TGTGCCAGCAGCGTAGGAAACGGGGGGCTCCATGAGCAGTTCTTC. As protein: CASSVGNGGLHEQFF. Combining the CDR3 with reference TRBV9 and TRBJ2-1 gives the whole variable domain DSGVTQTPKHLITATGQRVTLRCSPRSGDLSVYWYQQSLDQGLQFLIQYYNGEERAKGNILERFSAQQFPDLHSELNLSSLELGDSALYFCASSVGNGGLHEQFFGPGTRLTVL.

The chain couples TRBV12-3 or TRBV12-4 to TRBJ1-2, with 7 bases matching TRBD1. The CDR3 covers 14 residues. The V gene end was trimmed by 2 bases and the J gene end by 5 bases; junction bases not matched to a gene: 5. The CDR3 here is CASSLTGAVYGYTF. CDR3 bases: TGTGCCAGCAGTTTAACAGGGGCCGTTTATGGCTACACCTTC.

There are many counts of this clonotype. Here the CDR3 DNA reads TGCAGTGCTGTAGGCTTGTACGAGCAGTACTTC. Translated: CSAVGLYEQYF. The chain combines TRBV20-1 with TRBJ2-7, with unresolved D. This CDR3 has 11 amino acids. Trimming took off 5 bases at V and 4 bases at J, with 9 bases between the two ends. The V gene's germline CDR1 is DFQATT and CDR2 SNEGSKA (reference sequence).

This chain connects TRBV14 to TRBJ2-7, with 8 bases that match TRBD2. Germline loops: CDR1 SGHDN, CDR2 FVKESK. There are 13 residues in the CDR3. Germline trimming cut 6 bases from V and 7 bases from J; bases unmatched to any gene: 8. CDR3 loop: CASRPSGSQEQYF. CDR3 nucleotide sequence: TGTGCCAGCAGACCCAGCGGGAGTCAAGAGCAGTACTTC.

This clonotype was counted a few times. The V and J genes are TRBV20-1 and TRBJ2-7, with a weak D call TRBD1 (6 bases). Per germline, CDR1 DFQATT and CDR2 SNEGSKA (reference sequence). The germline V and J ends were trimmed by 6 bases and 6 bases, with 18 bases remaining between them. The CDR3 is 13 amino acids. CDR3 amino acids: CSARTVDFREQYF. The DNA for the CDR3 is TGCAGTGCCAGGACAGTAGACTTTCGCGAGCAGTACTTC.

This clonotype was observed a handful of times. This chain links TRBV2 with TRBJ2-1; D call uncertain. The CDR3 length is 15 residues. Trimming cost V 4 bases and J 9 bases, with 19 bases left between them. CDR1 is SNHLY, CDR2 FYNNEI, per germline. The CDR3 region has the DNA TGTGCCAGCAGTGTGAGACGCATCCAGTATAGTGAGCAGTTCTTC. Translating it yields CASSVRRIQYSEQFF.

This clonotype came up once. The chain carries TRBV18 and TRBJ2-3; 8 bases align to TRBD2. J was trimmed by 2 bases and V by 3 bases; bases with no gene match: 4. The CDR3 is 15 residues long. Germline V lookup: CDR1 KGHSH, CDR2 LQKENI. The CDR3 is CASSPGLDVTDTQYF. The CDR3 DNA sequence: TGTGCCAGCTCACCGGGACTAGATGTCACAGATACGCAGTATTTT.

In this sample, this clonotype turned up a few times. The genes are TRBV20-1 and TRBJ1-5, with a possible D match to TRBD1 (6 bases). This CDR3 is 15 amino acids long. The ends were cut back, 5 bases at V and 0 bases at J, with 14 bases in the middle. Germline CDR1 reads DFQATT; CDR2 reads SNEGSKA (reference sequence). This chain's CDR3 is CSARQGWGSNQPQHF. For the CDR3, the DNA is TGCAGTGCTCGGCAGGGGTGGGGTAGCAATCAGCCCCAGCATTTT.

The sample holds many counts of this clonotype. This chain connects TRBV20-1 to TRBJ2-5; D unresolved. V gave up 2 bases and J gave up 5 bases, with 18 bases separating them. The germline CDR1 and CDR2 sequences are DFQATT and SNEGSKA (reference sequence). This CDR3 comprises 15 residues. In DNA form, the CDR3 reads TGCAGTGCTAGAAAAGGCGGCAGCTTCCGGGAGACCCAGTACTTC. It yields the protein CSARKGGSFRETQYF.

The V gene is TRBV12-3 or TRBV12-4, the J gene TRBJ2-3; D remains ambiguous. CDR3 length: 14 amino acids. The V end lost 6 bases, the J end lost 2 bases, and 12 bases lay between the germline ends. The CDR3 reads CASSPRVNTDTQYF. The CDR3 bases are TGTGCCAGCAGCCCCCGGGTCAACACAGATACGCAGTATTTT.

The rearrangement links TRBV20-1 to TRBJ2-2; no clear D gene. Germline V gene lookup returns CDR1 DFQATT and CDR2 SNEGSKA (reference sequence). This CDR3 comprises 14 residues. Trimming left V 7 bases short and J 1 base short, with 13 bases between. The CDR3 DNA is TGCAGTGTCATAGTAGATGGGAACACCGGGGAGCTGTTTTTT. Residues: CSVIVDGNTGELFF.

The chain couples TRBV7-8 to TRBJ2-2, with 7 bases matching TRBD1. The length of the CDR3 is 15 residues. Germline-derived CDR1 and CDR2 are SGHVS and FQNEAQ. With V trimmed by 5 bases and J by 4 bases, 7 bases remained unmatched. This chain's CDR3 is CASSDRASSTGELFF. Here the CDR3 DNA reads TGTGCCAGCAGCGACAGGGCCTCGAGCACCGGGGAGCTGTTTTTT.

This clonotype was seen many times. The CDR3 loop reads CASSLGNIQYF. The CDR3, as DNA: TGTGCCAGCAGTCTGGGGAACATTCAGTACTTC. V usage is TRBV6-5 and J usage is TRBJ2-4; no firm D call. V dropped 5 bases and J dropped 7 bases, with 6 bases sitting between them. The CDR3 length is 11 residues. Germline V gene lookup returns CDR1 MNHEY and CDR2 SVGAGI.

This clonotype came up a few times. The rearrangement uses TRBV6-5 and TRBJ2-2; 9 positions match TRBD1. J gave up 5 bases and V 2 bases, and 6 bases lay outside the gene matches. In germline, CDR1 is MNHEY, CDR2 SVGAGI. The CDR3 runs to 16 residues. The DNA for the CDR3 is TGTGCCAGCAGTTACCCGAACAGGGGGCGAACCGGGGAGCTGTTTTTT. This codes for CASSYPNRGRTGELFF.

The chain recombines TRBV5-1 with TRBJ1-2; 11 positions match TRBD1. With 2 bases clipped from V and 7 bases from J, the junction kept 7 bases outside the gene matches. This CDR3 contains 15 residues. Germline CDR1 SGHRS, CDR2 YFSETQ. The CDR3 reads CASSFPDRGHRGYTF. The DNA of the CDR3 is TGCGCCAGCAGCTTCCCGGACAGGGGGCATCGTGGCTACACCTTC.

V usage is TRBV18 and J usage is TRBJ2-7, with D possibly matching TRBD1 (5 bases). Germline V lookup: CDR1 KGHSH, CDR2 LQKENI. The V end lost 3 bases, the J end lost 6 bases, and 12 bases lay between the germline ends. CDR3 length equals 13 residues. CDR3: CASSPHSQGEQYF. The CDR3 coding sequence is TGTGCCAGCTCACCTCACTCCCAGGGCGAGCAGTACTTC. Full variable domain (rest looked up from reference TRBV18 and TRBJ2-7): NAGVMQNPRHLVRRRGQEARLRCSPMKGHSHVYWYRQLPEEGLKFMVYLQKENIIDESGMPKERFSAEFPKEGPSILRIQQVVRGDSAAYFCASSPHSQGEQYFGPGTRLTVT.

The chain joins TRBV6-1 to TRBJ1-2; D might be TRBD1 (5 bases). This CDR3 has 13 amino acids. From germline, CDR1 is MNHNS and CDR2 SASEGT. V dropped 4 bases and J dropped 5 bases, with 11 bases sitting between them. CDR3 residues: CASSAKGWYGYTF. The CDR3 region has the DNA TGTGCCAGCAGTGCTAAGGGGTGGTATGGCTACACCTTC.

The J gene is TRBJ2-1, the V gene TRBV9; 7 bases fit TRBD2. This CDR3 has 15 residues. The germline gives CDR1 SGDLS, CDR2 YYNGEE. The junction had 14 bases not matched to a gene; V was cut back by 5 bases and J by 9 bases. The CDR3 is CASSGSGTSGGEQFF. For the CDR3, the DNA is TGTGCCAGCAGTGGAAGCGGGACTTCGGGGGGTGAGCAGTTCTTC.

This clonotype came up a few times. V and J are TRBV29-1 and TRBJ1-4; D is possibly TRBD1 (5 bases). The V gene lost 5 bases and the J gene lost 6 bases, with 10 bases spanning the gap. CDR3 length: 12 residues. Looked up from germline, CDR1 is SQVTM and CDR2 is ANQGSEA. CDR3 sequence (DNA): TGCAGCGTTAGGCAGGGCTATGAAAAACTGTTTTTT. This translates into CSVRQGYEKLFF.

This chain connects TRBV5-1 to TRBJ1-2; D is uncertain. Between the trimmed V and J ends, which lost 0 bases and 4 bases, there was a span of 10 bases. Germline-derived CDR1 and CDR2 are SGHRS and YFSETQ. This CDR3 is built from 14 residues. CDR3 DNA sequence: TGCGCCAGCAGCTTGGTGAAGGGAGCCTATGGCTACACCTTC. As protein: CASSLVKGAYGYTF.

The table lists this clonotype with a few counts. This rearrangement joins TRBV6-5 to TRBJ1-2; D is possibly TRBD1 (6 bases). V shed 2 bases and J shed 5 bases, with 18 bases lying between them. Looked up from germline, CDR1 is MNHEY and CDR2 is SVGAGI. The CDR3 runs 16 residues. CDR3 coding DNA: TGTGCCAGCAGTTACAAAAACAGGGCTGCAGGATATGGCTACACCTTC. Protein: CASSYKNRAAGYGYTF.

Points on this clonotype: With a much larger clone just one base away, this may be a read error. The chain carries TRBV2 and TRBJ2-1; 8 bases are a match to TRBD2. The germline V gene has CDR1 SNHLY and CDR2 FYNNEI. V lost 1 base to trimming and J lost 7 bases; unmatched junction nucleotides: 3. The CDR3 is made up of 14 amino acids. CDR3 in amino acids: CASSEDGGANEQFF. CDR3 bases: TGTGCCAGCAGTGAAGACGGGGGGGCGAATGAGCAGTTCTTC.

The chain couples TRBV5-1 to TRBJ2-1; perhaps D is TRBD1 or TRBD2 (5 bases each). The CDR3 contains 14 residues. Per germline, CDR1 SGHRS and CDR2 YFSETQ. The V end was cut by 3 bases, the J end by 11 bases, with 18 bases between. The CDR3 nucleotides are TGCGCCAGCAGCTGGGGGAGCGCCCGTAATCAGCAGTTCTTC. Amino acids: CASSWGSARNQQFF.

This clonotype was counted a few times. V and J are TRBV10-3 and TRBJ1-1; perhaps TRBD1 as D (5 bases). Germline-derived CDR1 and CDR2 are ENHRY and SYGVKD. This CDR3 spans 11 amino acids. Trimming removed 10 bases from V and 2 bases from J, with 8 bases in between. CDR3 sequence (DNA): TGTGCCACAGGGAGCAACACTGAAGCTTTCTTT. This codes for CATGSNTEAFF.

This sequence joins TRBV12-3 or TRBV12-4 and TRBJ2-5; 8 nucleotides align to TRBD1. This CDR3 spans 16 amino acids. J gave up 1 base and V 2 bases, and 6 bases lay outside the gene matches. The CDR3 nucleotides are TGTGCCAGCAGTTTAATCCCCGGACAGGGCCAAGAGACCCAGTACTTC. This gives the protein CASSLIPGQGQETQYF.

The chain has TRBV5-1 and TRBJ2-1; 11 nucleotides align to TRBD2. Trimming removed 4 bases from V and 0 bases from J; junction bases left unmatched: 12. In germline, CDR1 is SGHRS, CDR2 YFSETQ. This CDR3 spans 19 amino acids. CDR3: CASSLPPGTSGSSYNEQFF. The CDR3 bases are TGCGCCAGCAGCCTCCCACCCGGGACTAGCGGCAGCTCCTACAATGAGCAGTTCTTC. The full variable domain, in which reference TRBV5-1 and TRBJ2-1 provide the parts outside the CDR3, is KAGVTQTPRYLIKTRGQQVTLSCSPISGHRSVSWYQQTPGQGLQFLFEYFSETQRNKGNFPGRFSGRQFSNSRSEMNVSTLELGDSALYLCASSLPPGTSGSSYNEQFFGPGTRLTVL.